Shown below are 10 T cell receptor beta chains from a single sample sequenced in a study of blood T cell repertoires in COVID-19. The data were produced by immunoSEQ multiplex PCR, yet TCRdb's version contains in-frame clones alone and is incomplete. The sample shows approximately 230,000 clones, 70% to 90% of them seen only once. The material sequenced was peripheral blood. These receptors all stem from a man between 18 and 35 years old with active or convalescent COVID-19.

The chain is built from TRBV28 and TRBJ2-2; 9 positions match TRBD2. CDR1 and CDR2 from the germline V gene are MDHEN and SYDVKM. V lost 6 bases, J lost 2 bases, and 7 bases stayed unmatched. The CDR3 contains 16 residues. This chain's CDR3 is CASRGGLALNTGELFF. DNA of the CDR3: TGTGCCAGCAGGGGTGGACTAGCGCTTAACACCGGGGAGCTGTTTTTT.

The chain couples TRBV27 to TRBJ1-1, with 9 bases aligning to TRBD1. Looked up from germline, CDR1 is MNHEY and CDR2 is SMNVEV (reference sequence). This CDR3 has 13 amino acids. V lost 10 bases, J lost 1 base, and 4 bases stayed unmatched. The CDR3 reads CATHRGRNTEAFF. The CDR3 bases are TGTGCCACCCACAGGGGGCGGAACACTGAAGCTTTCTTT.

In its sample, this clone was seen once. The chain links TRBV30 to TRBJ1-2, with 7 bases fitting TRBD1. Per germline, CDR1 GTSNPN and CDR2 SVGIG (reference sequence). The CDR3 is made up of 13 amino acids. V dropped 2 bases and J dropped 8; count of bases not matched to a gene: 8. The CDR3 region has the DNA TGTGCCTGGAGTCAGGGACAGCAAAAAGGCTACACCTTC. It translates to CAWSQGQQKGYTF.

CDR3 loop: CASSPLRGSYNEQFF. DNA for the CDR3: TGTGCCAGCAGCCCTCTGCGGGGTTCCTACAATGAGCAGTTCTTC. The chain recombines TRBV7-3 with TRBJ2-1, with TRBD2 as a possible D gene (6 bases). There are 15 residues in the CDR3. Germline assignment: CDR1 SGHTA and CDR2 FQGTGA. The V end was cut by 5 bases, the J end by 1 base, with 12 bases between.

The chain combines TRBV27 with TRBJ1-2; TRBD1 is a possible D gene (5 bases). The CDR3 contains 15 residues. The V end was cut by 6 bases, the J end by 5 bases, with 19 bases between. Germline V gene data show CDR1 as MNHEY and CDR2 as SMNVEV (reference sequence). The CDR3 nucleotides are TGTGCCAGCAGCCCCTCGAGCAGGGTGTTATATGGCTACACCTTC. It yields the protein CASSPSSRVLYGYTF.

The rearrangement uses TRBV18 and TRBJ1-1, with D possibly matching TRBD1 (6 bases). This CDR3 is 18 amino acids long. Germline V lookup: CDR1 KGHSH, CDR2 LQKENI. The V gene lost 6 bases and the J gene lost 0 bases, with 23 bases spanning the gap. DNA of the CDR3: TGTGCCAGCTCCAAAAAATTGGGGGACAAACGTATGAACACTGAAGCTTTCTTT. It encodes CASSKKLGDKRMNTEAFF.

This sequence joins TRBV2 and TRBJ1-6; perhaps TRBD1 as D (5 bases). The V gene's germline CDR1 is SNHLY and CDR2 FYNNEI. V lost 5 bases, J lost 7 bases, and 15 bases lay in between. The CDR3 runs 15 residues. The CDR3 region is CASSQVDRGNSPLHF. CDR3 nucleotide sequence: TGTGCCAGCAGTCAAGTCGATCGGGGGAATTCACCCCTCCACTTT.

The J gene is TRBJ1-1, the V gene TRBV7-9, with 7 bases that match TRBD1. In germline, CDR1 is SEHNR, CDR2 FQNEAQ (reference sequence). J lost 4 bases, V lost 2 bases, and 4 bases had no gene match. The CDR3 loop spans 14 amino acids. CDR3 coding DNA: TGTGCCAGCAGCTTAACAGGGGCGGCCACTGAAGCTTTCTTT. Encoded protein: CASSLTGAATEAFF.

The rearrangement links TRBV7-2 to TRBJ2-2, with TRBD1 identical over 7 bases. The CDR3 consists of 17 residues. CDR1 and CDR2 from the germline V gene are SGHTA and FQGNSA. Losses at the gene ends were 0 bases for V and 3 bases for J; bases not matched to a gene: 7. CDR3 region: CASSLAKKGGYTGELFF. CDR3 coding DNA: TGTGCCAGCAGCTTAGCGAAGAAAGGGGGCTACACCGGGGAGCTGTTTTTT.

This clone occurred once. The V call is TRBV18, the J call TRBJ2-1; no definite D call. Trimming removed 0 bases from V and 2 bases from J, with 11 bases in between. Germline loops: CDR1 KGHSH, CDR2 LQKENI. CDR3 length: 16 residues. The CDR3 loop reads CASSPPLDSTYNEQFF. The CDR3 coding sequence is TGTGCCAGCTCACCACCGTTAGATAGTACCTACAATGAGCAGTTCTTC. The full variable domain, with the rest looked up from reference TRBV18 and TRBJ2-1, is NAGVMQNPRHLVRRRGQEARLRCSPMKGHSHVYWYRQLPEEGLKFMVYLQKENIIDESGMPKERFSAEFPKEGPSILRIQQVVRGDSAAYFCASSPPLDSTYNEQFFGPGTRLTVL.